The present TCR beta chain was sequenced within a study of T cell responses to AZD1222 COVID-19 vaccine. The study, taken as a whole, reports: Only a handful of AZD1222 recipients, several in all, had baseline seropositivity. Clonal diversity was possibly underestimated; the donors were predominantly white British and more often female. The repertoires were collected only after the peak T cell response.

Measured with immunoSEQ multiplex PCR; TCRdb has only the in-frame clones, and not every one. Counted here are around 130,000 clones, 86% occurring once; the ten biggest clones make up 9.5% to 15%. The CDR3 contains 16 residues. CDR1 MNHEY and CDR2 SMNVEV come from the germline V gene (reference sequence). The ends lost 3 bases at V and 1 base at J; junction bases unmatched: 2. This clone was seen once. Antigen specificity is unknown. The V and J genes are TRBV27 and TRBJ2-3; 12 bases match TRBD2. The source of this sequence is an adult in good health. The sequencing here drew on peripheral blood, taken on day 0 of AZD1222 vaccination. The CDR3 DNA reads as TGTGCCAGCAGTTTGACTAGCGGGAGTCGCACAGATACGCAGTATTTT. Amino acid sequence: CASSLTSGSRTDTQYF.